These T cell receptor beta chains were read from a single sample in a study of graft-versus-host responses after intestinal transplantation. The table came from immunoSEQ multiplex PCR; TCRdb's copy has only in-frame clones and leaves some out. Of about 51,000 clones listed, 80% to 90% are singletons. No antigen has been assigned to these receptors. Sequenced material: unstimulated CD4+ T cells sorted from spleen or lymph node cells, taken before transplant. The receptors come from a human donor who was the organ donor for an intestinal transplant. The CDR3 runs from the conserved cysteine through the conserved F or W. A D gene is named only where the DNA matches it firmly. Clone size is not always given. Where it is, it says once, few, many or a class for expanded clones.

CDR3nt	CDR3aa	j_gene	v_gene	d_gene	abundance
TGTGCCAGCAGTTTGATCGGGAACACTGAAGCTTTCTTT	CASSLIGNTEAFF	TRBJ1-1	TRBV28	NA	NA
TGTGCCAGCAGCTTGAATGACAGGGCGCTACCCTACGAGCAGTACTTC	CASSLNDRALPYEQYF	TRBJ2-7	TRBV5-5	TRBD1	NA
TGTGCCAGCAGCCAAGATGGACTAGCGGGGTACACAGATACGCAGTATTTT	CASSQDGLAGYTDTQYF	TRBJ2-3	TRBV4-2	TRBD2	NA
TGCGCCAGCACTCCCCCCGGACAGGGGATTATAGAGACCCAGTACTTC	CASTPPGQGIIETQYF	TRBJ2-5	TRBV23-1	TRBD1	few
TGTGCCAGCACCTCCGCGGGGGTTGCTGGAAACACCATATATTTT	CASTSAGVAGNTIYF	TRBJ1-3	TRBV28	NA	NA
TGTGCCAGCTCACACCCCCTTGCGGATCAACAAAACATTCAGTACTTC	CASSHPLADQQNIQYF	TRBJ2-4	TRBV18	NA	NA
TGTGCCAGCAGCCGTAGCGGGTGGAGCTCCTACAATGAGCAGTTCTTC	CASSRSGWSSYNEQFF	TRBJ2-1	TRBV7-2	TRBD2	NA
TGTGCCAGCAGTTACGGAGGGAGGGGCACAGATACGCAGTATTTT	CASSYGGRGTDTQYF	TRBJ2-3	TRBV6-6	TRBD2	NA
TGTGCCAGCCTCCCTGGTGCGGTGAACACTGAAGCTTTCTTT	CASLPGAVNTEAFF	TRBJ1-1	TRBV28	NA	NA
TGTGCCAGCAGCTTATTACCTAGCGGGAGGGCCTCGGTAGATACGCAGTATTTT	CASSLLPSGRASVDTQYF	TRBJ2-3	TRBV7-3	TRBD2	NA
TGTGCCAGCAGCACTACAGGGGCCAGCAATCAGCCCCAGCATTTT	CASSTTGASNQPQHF	TRBJ1-5	TRBV28	TRBD1	NA
TGTGCCAGCAGCATTCTAGCGGGAGCTCTCAATGAGCAGTTCTTC	CASSILAGALNEQFF	TRBJ2-1	TRBV25-1	TRBD2	NA
TGTGCCAGCAGCTTAGAGGACAGGTCCGGGACCCAGTACTTC	CASSLEDRSGTQYF	TRBJ2-5	TRBV7-2	TRBD1	NA
TGTGCCGGCAGTTACCGCGGGACTAGCACAGATACGCAGTATTTT	CAGSYRGTSTDTQYF	TRBJ2-3	TRBV6-5	NA	NA
TGTGCCAGCAGCGTAGAGGGGGCGCTGAACAATGAGCAGTTCTTC	CASSVEGALNNEQFF	TRBJ2-1	TRBV9	TRBD1	NA
TGTGCCTGGAGTGTATGGTTACAGGGGTCCAGTAGTTCTGAAGCTTTCTTT	CAWSVWLQGSSSSEAFF	TRBJ1-1	TRBV30	TRBD1	NA
TGCAGCGTTGAACCGGAGTCTGCCGGGGAGCTGTTTTTT	CSVEPESAGELFF	TRBJ2-2	TRBV29-1	NA	NA
TGTGCCAGCAGTTTAGGGGTCGGGGTCATGAACACTGAAGCTTTCTTT	CASSLGVGVMNTEAFF	TRBJ1-1	TRBV27	NA	once
TGCAGCGTTGGGGAATGGGCGGGAGCATCTACCTACGAGCAGTACTTC	CSVGEWAGASTYEQYF	TRBJ2-7	TRBV29-1	TRBD2	NA
TGTGCCAGCAGATTTTTGGGAGCGGGCACAGATACGCAGTATTTT	CASRFLGAGTDTQYF	TRBJ2-3	TRBV2	NA	NA
TGTGCCAGCAGCTTGAATCCGGGCGAGCAGTACTTC	CASSLNPGEQYF	TRBJ2-7	TRBV5-6	NA	NA
TGTGCCAGCTCCATTTTGGAGACCCAGTACTTC	CASSILETQYF	TRBJ2-5	TRBV7-9	NA	NA
TGTGCCTGGAGTAACTTAGCCAAGAACCACTATGGCTACACCTTC	CAWSNLAKNHYGYTF	TRBJ1-2	TRBV30	NA	once
TGTGCCAGCTCACCGGGGACAGGCCCTGGAAACACCATATATTTT	CASSPGTGPGNTIYF	TRBJ1-3	TRBV18	TRBD1	NA
TGTGCCAGTAGTATGGTAGGGGGTCTTATCAGTTTGCAGCATTTT	CASSMVGGLISLQHF	TRBJ1-5	TRBV19	NA	NA
TGTGCCAGCAGCAAAGGGACCGGGGGGAAGGGCGAGCAGTACTTC	CASSKGTGGKGEQYF	TRBJ2-7	TRBV21-1	NA	few
TGTGCCAGCAGTCCGCTAGCGGGAGATACAGATACGCAGTATTTT	CASSPLAGDTDTQYF	TRBJ2-3	TRBV6-6	TRBD2	NA
TGTGCCAGCAGTCGGGGACAGGGCTGGAACTATGGCTACACCTTC	CASSRGQGWNYGYTF	TRBJ1-2	TRBV28	TRBD1	NA
TGTGCCAGCAGTTTAGGGACAGGGGGCAGCAATCAGCCCCAGCATTTT	CASSLGTGGSNQPQHF	TRBJ1-5	TRBV28	TRBD1	NA